The clone carrying this T cell receptor (beta chain) was observed many times. Data came from immunoSEQ multiplex PCR; TCRdb stores just in-frame clones and leaves some out. Here the sample spans more than 200,000 clones, around 86% being singletons. V shed 1 base, J shed 0 bases, and the junction held 11 bases outside the gene matches. CDR1 LGHDT and CDR2 YNNKEL come from the germline V gene (reference sequence). The length of the CDR3 is 18 residues. The sample originates from a study of blood T cell repertoires in COVID-19. This TCR came from a man aged 25 to 40 in a cohort exposed to, infected with or recovered from COVID-19 (not recorded which). The sequenced material came from PBMCs or T cells enriched from blood (not recorded which). J is TRBJ2-5 and V is TRBV3-1 (or the pseudogene TRBV3-2); 7 bases fit TRBD1. The CDR3 DNA reads as TGTGCCAGCAGCCAAGTCCTGCTCCGGACAGGTTACCAAGAGACCCAGTACTTC. It yields the protein CASSQVLLRTGYQETQYF.